This TCR beta chain stems from a study of blood T cell repertoires in COVID-19. Germline loops: CDR1 MNHEY, CDR2 SMNVEV (reference sequence). The CDR3 has 19 amino acids. With 3 bases removed from V and 3 bases from J, the gap between germline ends came to 26 bases. Original handling: Amplification from reference gene primers served as the basis for estimated nucleated cell counts. Produced via immunoSEQ multiplex PCR; TCRdb's table is partial and in-frame only. From that table come the V and J calls and clone size; the DNA was used to work out D and trimming. The data show over 300,000 clones, about 89% seen once.

This TCR derives from a middle-aged man with acute or convalescent COVID-19. Sequenced input: peripheral blood. V is TRBV27 and J is TRBJ1-1; tentative D call: TRBD1 (6 bases). CDR3 in amino acids: CASSLAAQGNPTWDTEAFF. CDR3 coding DNA: TGTGCCAGCAGTTTGGCGGCACAGGGAAACCCCACGTGGGACACTGAAGCTTTCTTT.